This T cell receptor (beta chain) was profiled in a study of sequential checkpoint blockade in melanoma. Treatment of the sample: randomized to nivolumab then ipilimumab (arm A) or the reverse (arm B). CDR1 and CDR2 from the germline V gene are MNHNS and SASEGT. V trimming: 4 bases; J trimming: 5 bases; junction bases outside the gene matches: 10. The CDR3 is made up of 16 amino acids. This table comes from immunoSEQ multiplex PCR, and its TCRdb copy is limited to in-frame clones, with some not included. Of over 5,000 clones in the sample, 70% to 90% are singletons; the top ten hold approximately 10%.

This receptor was identified in a human donor with melanoma. This specimen was CD8+ T cells sorted from blood (inferred from file names), taken from a patient given nivolumab and ipilimumab in sequence. V is TRBV6-1 and J is TRBJ2-2; 7 bases agree with TRBD1. The CDR3, as DNA: TGTGCCAGCAGTGCGAACAGGGGAATCGGGACCGGGGAGCTGTTTTTT. This encodes CASSANRGIGTGELFF.